Listed below are T cell receptor beta chains from one sample, sequenced in a study of Ad26.COV2.S vaccination and SARS-CoV-2 variants. Measured with immunoSEQ multiplex PCR; TCRdb has only the in-frame clones, and not every one. The sample has some 350,000 clones, about 91% seen once. This specimen was peripheral blood, taken after recovery from COVID-19. The origin of the receptors is a human donor who had recovered from COVID-19. The CDR3 runs from the conserved cysteine through the conserved F or W. D genes are given only for firm matches. Size values are once, few and many counts, or a class for expanded clones, and some rows have none.

CDR3 DNA,CDR3 protein,J gene,clone size,V gene,D gene
TGCGCCACTCAACCCCGAGGGGGGCCGGGCAATCAGCCCCAGCATTTT,CATQPRGGPGNQPQHF,TRBJ1-5,NA,TRBV23-1,NA
TGTGCCAGCAGCCCGGGTTTGGGAGAGCATGCCTATGGCTACACCTTC,CASSPGLGEHAYGYTF,TRBJ1-2,NA,TRBV3-1/TRBV3-2,NA
TGTGCCAGCAGCCCTGGACAGGGCTCTACTAATGAAAAACTGTTTTTT,CASSPGQGSTNEKLFF,TRBJ1-4,NA,TRBV9,TRBD1
TGTGCCAGCAGCAAAGCACGTCCGAACGAGCAGCTAGCCAAAAACATTCAGTACTTC,CASSKARPNEQLAKNIQYF,TRBJ2-4,NA,TRBV21-1,NA
TGTGCCAGCAGTTACCGCAGGGTAGGGTATGGCTACACCTTC,CASSYRRVGYGYTF,TRBJ1-2,NA,TRBV6-6,NA
TGTGCCAGCAGTCCTCTCGGGGGGTCCTCACCCCTCCACTTT,CASSPLGGSSPLHF,TRBJ1-6,NA,TRBV27,NA
TGTGCCAGCAGCTTTGATCCTTATAATGAAAAACTGTTTTTT,CASSFDPYNEKLFF,TRBJ1-4,NA,TRBV27,NA
TGTGCCAGCAGCCTCCGATGGAGTAATCAGCCCCAGCATTTT,CASSLRWSNQPQHF,TRBJ1-5,NA,TRBV7-8,NA
TGTGCCAGCAGCTCACTGGCATGGGACAGGGGAAGAACTGAAGCTTTCTTT,CASSSLAWDRGRTEAFF,TRBJ1-1,NA,TRBV5-4,TRBD1
TGTGCCAGCAGCGTAGTGGCGGGGGGACTTAGGGAGCAGTTCTTC,CASSVVAGGLREQFF,TRBJ2-1,NA,TRBV9,TRBD2
TGTGCCAGCAGCTCGGTCGGATTGGCGAGACAGAGCTCCTACGAGCAGTACTTC,CASSSVGLARQSSYEQYF,TRBJ2-7,NA,TRBV3-1/TRBV3-2,NA
TGTGCCAGCAGTTACTTCGGACTGCGGGCGGGGTATAATTCACCCCTCCACTTT,CASSYFGLRAGYNSPLHF,TRBJ1-6,once,TRBV6-7,NA
TGTGCCAGCAGTAGACCGAACACTGAAGCTTTCTTT,CASSRPNTEAFF,TRBJ1-1,NA,TRBV6-5,NA
TGTGCCAGCAGTGAATCGGGGGCCAACTCTGGAAACACCATATATTTT,CASSESGANSGNTIYF,TRBJ1-3,NA,TRBV6-1,NA
TGTGCCACTGCCGGGACAGGGGCCTACGAGCAGTACTTC,CATAGTGAYEQYF,TRBJ2-7,once,TRBV19,TRBD1
TGTGCCAGCAGAGAAGCCGGGACAGGTTCACTAAAGGAACACAATGAGCAGTTCTTC,CASREAGTGSLKEHNEQFF,TRBJ2-1,NA,TRBV7-9,TRBD1
TGTGCCAGCAGATCCCTTCGGGGGGACGACGAGCAGTACTTC,CASRSLRGDDEQYF,TRBJ2-7,NA,TRBV6-6,TRBD2
TGCGCCAGCAGCTTTGGGAACAGCCACGAGCAAGAGACCCAGTACTTC,CASSFGNSHEQETQYF,TRBJ2-5,NA,TRBV5-1,NA
TGCGCCAGCAGCTTTGGTATAAATGAAAAACTGTTTTTT,CASSFGINEKLFF,TRBJ1-4,once,TRBV5-1,NA
TGTGCCAGCAGCTTGGAAGGGGGACGGCGGAATGAAAAACTGTTTTTT,CASSLEGGRRNEKLFF,TRBJ1-4,few,TRBV5-5,NA
TGTGCCAGCTCTTCAGACATGCTCTATGGCTACACCTTC,CASSSDMLYGYTF,TRBJ1-2,NA,TRBV12-3/TRBV12-4,NA
TGTGCCAGTAGTACCCCCCTCGTAGAAGGTCGGTATACAGAGACCCAGTACTTC,CASSTPLVEGRYTETQYF,TRBJ2-5,few,TRBV19,NA
TGCGCCAGCAGCTTGGCGCTAGCGGGGGGGCGAGATACGCAGTATTTT,CASSLALAGGRDTQYF,TRBJ2-3,NA,TRBV5-1,TRBD2
TGTGCCATCAGTAAGGACACCTATGGCTACACCTTC,CAISKDTYGYTF,TRBJ1-2,NA,TRBV10-3,NA
TGTGCCAGCAGAAGACAGGGGGTTGGGGAAAAACTGTTTTTT,CASRRQGVGEKLFF,TRBJ1-4,once,TRBV27,TRBD1
TGTGCCAGCAGTTACCTTGGGGCAATCGGAGATACGCAGTATTTT,CASSYLGAIGDTQYF,TRBJ2-3,NA,TRBV6-5,NA
TGTGCCAGTAGTAGGGGAGGGAAAGTACCCCAGCATTTT,CASSRGGKVPQHF,TRBJ1-5,NA,TRBV19,NA
TGTGCCAGTAGTGACCGGCCTTCAACTAATGAAAAACTGTTTTTT,CASSDRPSTNEKLFF,TRBJ1-4,NA,TRBV19,NA
TGTGCCAGCAGCCTCCGACTAGCCGCACCGGGCATGGATACGCAGTATTTT,CASSLRLAAPGMDTQYF,TRBJ2-3,NA,TRBV3-1/TRBV3-2,TRBD2
TGTGCCAGCAGCCCTAGCGGACAGACCTACTACAATGAGCAGTTCTTC,CASSPSGQTYYNEQFF,TRBJ2-1,NA,TRBV3-1/TRBV3-2,NA
TGCGCCAGCAGCCAAGAAAGACCGGGACTAGCCCCAATACGGGATCAAGAGACCCAGTACTTC,CASSQERPGLAPIRDQETQYF,TRBJ2-5,NA,TRBV4-3,TRBD2